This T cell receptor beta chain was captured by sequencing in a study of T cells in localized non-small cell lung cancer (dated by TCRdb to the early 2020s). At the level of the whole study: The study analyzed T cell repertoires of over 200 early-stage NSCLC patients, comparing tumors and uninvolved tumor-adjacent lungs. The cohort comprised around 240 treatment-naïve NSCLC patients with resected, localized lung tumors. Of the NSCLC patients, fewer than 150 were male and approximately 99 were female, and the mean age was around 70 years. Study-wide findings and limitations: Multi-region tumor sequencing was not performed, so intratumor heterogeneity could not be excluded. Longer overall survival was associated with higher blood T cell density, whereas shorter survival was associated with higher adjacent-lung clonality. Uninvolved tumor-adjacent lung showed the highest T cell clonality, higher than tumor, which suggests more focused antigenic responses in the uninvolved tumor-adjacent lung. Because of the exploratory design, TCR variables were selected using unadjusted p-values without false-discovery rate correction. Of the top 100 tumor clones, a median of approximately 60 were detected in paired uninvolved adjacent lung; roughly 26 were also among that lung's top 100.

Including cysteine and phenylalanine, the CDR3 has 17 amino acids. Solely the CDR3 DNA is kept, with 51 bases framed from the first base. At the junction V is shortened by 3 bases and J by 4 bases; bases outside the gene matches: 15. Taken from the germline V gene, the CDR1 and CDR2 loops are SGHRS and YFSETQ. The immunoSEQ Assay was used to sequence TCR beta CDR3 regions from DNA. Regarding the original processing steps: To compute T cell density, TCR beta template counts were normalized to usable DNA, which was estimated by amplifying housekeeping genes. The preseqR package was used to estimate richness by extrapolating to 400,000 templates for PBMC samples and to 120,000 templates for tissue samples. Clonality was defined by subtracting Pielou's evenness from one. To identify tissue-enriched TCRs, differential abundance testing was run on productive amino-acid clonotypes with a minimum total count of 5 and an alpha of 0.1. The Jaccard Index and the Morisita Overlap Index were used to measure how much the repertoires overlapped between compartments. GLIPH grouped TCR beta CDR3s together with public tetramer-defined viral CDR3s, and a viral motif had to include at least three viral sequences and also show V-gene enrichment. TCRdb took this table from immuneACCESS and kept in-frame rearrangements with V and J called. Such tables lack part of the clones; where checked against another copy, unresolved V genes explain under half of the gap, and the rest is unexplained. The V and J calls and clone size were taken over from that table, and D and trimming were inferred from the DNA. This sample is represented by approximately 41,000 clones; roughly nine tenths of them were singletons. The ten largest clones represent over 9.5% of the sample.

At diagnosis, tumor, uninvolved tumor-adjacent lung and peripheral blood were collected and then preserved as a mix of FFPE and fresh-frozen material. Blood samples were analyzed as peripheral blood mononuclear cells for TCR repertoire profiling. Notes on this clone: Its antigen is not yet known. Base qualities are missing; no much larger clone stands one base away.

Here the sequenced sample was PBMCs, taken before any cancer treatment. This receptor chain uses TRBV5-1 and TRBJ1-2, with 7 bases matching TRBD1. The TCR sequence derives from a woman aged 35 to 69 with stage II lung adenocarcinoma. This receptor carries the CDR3 CASSSGQRSLGGYGYTF. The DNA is TGCGCCAGCAGCTCGGGACAGAGGAGCCTTGGTGGCTATGGCTACACCTTC. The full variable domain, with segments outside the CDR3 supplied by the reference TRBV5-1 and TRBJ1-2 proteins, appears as KAGVTQTPRYLIKTRGQQVTLSCSPISGHRSVSWYQQTPGQGLQFLFEYFSETQRNKGNFPGRFSGRQFSNSRSEMNVSTLELGDSALYLCASSSGQRSLGGYGYTFGSGTRLTVV.